The text below deals with one TCR beta chain. Germline V gene data show CDR1 as SGHDT and CDR2 as YYEEEE. CDR3 size: 15 residues. J gave up 4 bases and V 4 bases, and 7 bases lay outside the gene matches. This entry belongs to a study of blood T cell repertoires in COVID-19. Seattle cases were enrolled at active infection and followed longitudinally. Sequencing used immunoSEQ multiplex PCR; TCRdb keeps in-frame clones, though not all of them. The table records fewer than 300,000 clones, more than 85% of them present only once. The J gene is TRBJ1-5, the V gene TRBV5-6; 8 nucleotides agree with TRBD1. The receptor's source is a woman aged 25 to 39 with COVID-19, enrolled during active disease. Sequenced input: peripheral blood. Here the CDR3 reads CASSARDRMNQPQHF. As DNA, the CDR3 is TGTGCCAGCAGCGCACGGGACAGGATGAATCAGCCCCAGCATTTT.